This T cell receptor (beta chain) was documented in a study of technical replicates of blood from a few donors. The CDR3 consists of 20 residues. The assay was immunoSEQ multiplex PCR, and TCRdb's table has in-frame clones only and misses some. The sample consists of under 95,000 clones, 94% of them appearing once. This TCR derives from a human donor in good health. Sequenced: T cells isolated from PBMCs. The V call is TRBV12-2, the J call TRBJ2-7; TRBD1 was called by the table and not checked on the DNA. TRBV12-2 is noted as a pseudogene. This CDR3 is CASRSGRVRVCGQGTYEQYF. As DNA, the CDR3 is TGTGCAAGTCGCTCAGGTCGGGTCCGTGTCTGTGGACAGGGAACCTACGAGCAGTACTTC.